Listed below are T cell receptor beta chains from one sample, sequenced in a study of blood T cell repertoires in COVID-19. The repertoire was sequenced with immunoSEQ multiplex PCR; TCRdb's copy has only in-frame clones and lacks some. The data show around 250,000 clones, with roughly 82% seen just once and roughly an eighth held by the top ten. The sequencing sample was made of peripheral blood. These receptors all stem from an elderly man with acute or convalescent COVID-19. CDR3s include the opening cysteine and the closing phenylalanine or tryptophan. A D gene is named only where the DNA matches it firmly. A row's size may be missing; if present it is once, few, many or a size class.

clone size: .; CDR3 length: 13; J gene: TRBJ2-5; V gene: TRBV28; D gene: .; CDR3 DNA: TGTGCCAGCAGGTGGGGCACCGAACGGACCCAGTACTTC; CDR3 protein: CASRWGTERTQYF
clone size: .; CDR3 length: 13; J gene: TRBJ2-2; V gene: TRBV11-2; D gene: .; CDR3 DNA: TGTGCCAGCAGCTTAGGGCAGGGGCAAAAGCTGTTTTTT; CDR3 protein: CASSLGQGQKLFF
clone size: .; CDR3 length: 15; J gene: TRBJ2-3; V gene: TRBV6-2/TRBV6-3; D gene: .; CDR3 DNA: TGTGCCAGCAGTCCGCTCCACATTGGGGGCTTACGATCGTATTTT; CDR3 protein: CASSPLHIGGLRSYF
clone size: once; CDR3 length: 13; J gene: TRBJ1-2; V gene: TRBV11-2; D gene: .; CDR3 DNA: TGTGCCAGCAGCCCGAATGAGGGATATGGCTACACCTTC; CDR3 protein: CASSPNEGYGYTF
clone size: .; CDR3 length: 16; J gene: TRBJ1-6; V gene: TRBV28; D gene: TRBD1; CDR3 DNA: TGTGCCAGCAGTCCCCCCCAGCAGGGGGCTAATTCACCCCTCCACTTT; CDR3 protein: CASSPPQQGANSPLHF
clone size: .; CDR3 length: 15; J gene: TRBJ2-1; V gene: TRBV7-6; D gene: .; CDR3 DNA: TGTGCCAGCAGCCGCCTTGGGACCGCGGGGAATGAGCAGTTCTTC; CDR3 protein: CASSRLGTAGNEQFF
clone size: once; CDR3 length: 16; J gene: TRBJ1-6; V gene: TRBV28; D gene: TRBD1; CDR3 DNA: TGTGCCAGCAGTTTACAGGACAGGGGCAATAATTCACCCCTCCACTTT; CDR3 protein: CASSLQDRGNNSPLHF
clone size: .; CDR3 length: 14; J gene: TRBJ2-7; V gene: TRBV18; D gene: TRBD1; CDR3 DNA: TGTGCCAGCTCACCACCGGGGACAGGGATCGAGCAGTACTTC; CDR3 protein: CASSPPGTGIEQYF
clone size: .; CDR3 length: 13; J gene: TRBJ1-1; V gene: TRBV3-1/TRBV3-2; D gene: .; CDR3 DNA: TGTGCCAGCAGTCGGACAGCCGTGACTGAAGCTTTCTTT; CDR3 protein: CASSRTAVTEAFF
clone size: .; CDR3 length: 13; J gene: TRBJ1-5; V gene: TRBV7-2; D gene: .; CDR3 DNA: TGTGCCAGCAGCTTAGATACTGTTGGGCCCCAGCATTTT; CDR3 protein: CASSLDTVGPQHF
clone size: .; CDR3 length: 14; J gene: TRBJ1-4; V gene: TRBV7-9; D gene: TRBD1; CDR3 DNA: TGTGCCAGCAGCTCAGCAGGGGGCAATGGAAAACTGTTTTTT; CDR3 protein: CASSSAGGNGKLFF
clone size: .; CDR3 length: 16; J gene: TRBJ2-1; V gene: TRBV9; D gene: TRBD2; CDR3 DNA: TGTGCCAGCAGCGTAGCGGGGGGTCCGCTCTACAATGAGCAGTTCTTC; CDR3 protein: CASSVAGGPLYNEQFF
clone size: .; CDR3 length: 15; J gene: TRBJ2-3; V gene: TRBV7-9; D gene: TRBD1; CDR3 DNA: TGTGCCAGCAGCCTACAGGGGAGTAGGACAGATACGCAGTATTTT; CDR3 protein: CASSLQGSRTDTQYF
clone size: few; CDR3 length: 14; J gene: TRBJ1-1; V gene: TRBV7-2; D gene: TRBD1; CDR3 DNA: TGTGCCAGCAGTTTGGGACAGCTGAACACTGAAGCTTTCTTT; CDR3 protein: CASSLGQLNTEAFF
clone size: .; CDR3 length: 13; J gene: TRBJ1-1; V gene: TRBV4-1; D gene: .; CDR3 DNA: TGCGCCAGCAGCCAATGGGGCTGGACTGAAGCTTTCTTT; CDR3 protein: CASSQWGWTEAFF
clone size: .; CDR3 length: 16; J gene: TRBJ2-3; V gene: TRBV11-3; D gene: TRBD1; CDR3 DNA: TGTGCCAGCAGCAAAGAGGGGGGACAGGGTACAGATACGCAGTATTTT; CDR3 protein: CASSKEGGQGTDTQYF
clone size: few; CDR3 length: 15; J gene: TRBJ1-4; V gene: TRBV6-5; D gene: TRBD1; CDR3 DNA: TGTGCCAGCAGGGACTGGACAGGGGGAGATGAAAAACTGTTTTTT; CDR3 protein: CASRDWTGGDEKLFF
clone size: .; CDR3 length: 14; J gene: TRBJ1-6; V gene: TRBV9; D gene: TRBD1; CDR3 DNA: TGTGCCAGCAGCACCAATTACAGGGGGTCACCCCTCCACTTT; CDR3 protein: CASSTNYRGSPLHF
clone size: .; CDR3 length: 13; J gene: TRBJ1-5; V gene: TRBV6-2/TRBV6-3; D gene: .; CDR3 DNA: TGTGCCAGCAGTTACTCGGAGAATCAGCCCCAGCATTTT; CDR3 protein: CASSYSENQPQHF
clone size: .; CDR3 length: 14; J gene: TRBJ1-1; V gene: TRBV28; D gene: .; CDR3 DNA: TGTGCCAGCAGTTTATTGAGTGCAAACACTGAAGCTTTCTTT; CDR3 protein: CASSLLSANTEAFF
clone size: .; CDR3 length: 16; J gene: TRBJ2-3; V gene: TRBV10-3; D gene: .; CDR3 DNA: TGTGCCATCAGCCCCCTCGGGTCTTCGAGCACAGATACGCAGTATTTT; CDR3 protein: CAISPLGSSSTDTQYF
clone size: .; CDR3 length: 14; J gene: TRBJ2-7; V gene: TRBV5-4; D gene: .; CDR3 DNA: TGTGCCAGCAGCTTGGTGAAAGAGGGATCCGAGCAGTACTTC; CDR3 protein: CASSLVKEGSEQYF
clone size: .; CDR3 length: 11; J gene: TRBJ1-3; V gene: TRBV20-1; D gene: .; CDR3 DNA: TGCAGTGCTAGACGGGAGAGCACCATATATTTT; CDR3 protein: CSARRESTIYF
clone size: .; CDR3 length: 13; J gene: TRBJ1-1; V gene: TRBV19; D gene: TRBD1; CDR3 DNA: TGTGCCAGTAGTATCGGGACAGGGGGAAAAGCTTTCTTT; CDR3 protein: CASSIGTGGKAFF
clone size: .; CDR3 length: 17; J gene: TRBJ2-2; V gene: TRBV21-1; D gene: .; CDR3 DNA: TGTGCCAGCAGCAAAGGGGCAGGGGCAGGGCCCCCCGGGGAGCTGTTTTTT; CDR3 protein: CASSKGAGAGPPGELFF
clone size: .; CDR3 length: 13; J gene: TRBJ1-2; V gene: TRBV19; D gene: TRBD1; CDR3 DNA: TGTGCCAGTAGTACCGGGACAGGGGGTGGCTACACCTTC; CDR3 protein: CASSTGTGGGYTF
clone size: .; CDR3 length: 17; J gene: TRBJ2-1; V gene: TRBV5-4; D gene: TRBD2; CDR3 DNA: TGTGCCAGCAGCTCCGGACTAGCGGGTCTCTCCGGGGATGAGCAGTTCTTC; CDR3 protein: CASSSGLAGLSGDEQFF
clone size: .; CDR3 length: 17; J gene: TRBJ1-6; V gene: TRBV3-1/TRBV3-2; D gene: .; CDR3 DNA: TGTGCCAGCAGCCCGCGTGGGGGGGGTTCCTATAATTCACCCCTCCACTTT; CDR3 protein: CASSPRGGGSYNSPLHF
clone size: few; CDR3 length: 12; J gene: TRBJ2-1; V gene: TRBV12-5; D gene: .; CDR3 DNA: TGTGCTAGTGGTTTGATAGCCAATGAGCAGTTCTTC; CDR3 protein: CASGLIANEQFF
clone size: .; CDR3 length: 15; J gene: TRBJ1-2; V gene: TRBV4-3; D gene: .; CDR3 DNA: TGCGCCAGCAGCCACGATACGGGGGGCAAGGTTGGCTACACCTTC; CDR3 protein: CASSHDTGGKVGYTF